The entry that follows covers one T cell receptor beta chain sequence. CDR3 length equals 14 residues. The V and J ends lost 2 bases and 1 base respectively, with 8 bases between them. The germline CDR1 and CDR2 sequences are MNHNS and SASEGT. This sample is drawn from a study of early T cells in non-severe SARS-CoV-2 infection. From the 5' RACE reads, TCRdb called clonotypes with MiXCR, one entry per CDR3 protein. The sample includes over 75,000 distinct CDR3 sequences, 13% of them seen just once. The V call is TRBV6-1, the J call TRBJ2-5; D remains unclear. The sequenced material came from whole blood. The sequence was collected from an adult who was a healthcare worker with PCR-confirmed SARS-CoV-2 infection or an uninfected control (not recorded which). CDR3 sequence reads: CASSEYKGQETQYF. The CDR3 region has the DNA TGTGCCAGCAGTGAATACAAGGGCCAAGAGACCCAGTACTTC.